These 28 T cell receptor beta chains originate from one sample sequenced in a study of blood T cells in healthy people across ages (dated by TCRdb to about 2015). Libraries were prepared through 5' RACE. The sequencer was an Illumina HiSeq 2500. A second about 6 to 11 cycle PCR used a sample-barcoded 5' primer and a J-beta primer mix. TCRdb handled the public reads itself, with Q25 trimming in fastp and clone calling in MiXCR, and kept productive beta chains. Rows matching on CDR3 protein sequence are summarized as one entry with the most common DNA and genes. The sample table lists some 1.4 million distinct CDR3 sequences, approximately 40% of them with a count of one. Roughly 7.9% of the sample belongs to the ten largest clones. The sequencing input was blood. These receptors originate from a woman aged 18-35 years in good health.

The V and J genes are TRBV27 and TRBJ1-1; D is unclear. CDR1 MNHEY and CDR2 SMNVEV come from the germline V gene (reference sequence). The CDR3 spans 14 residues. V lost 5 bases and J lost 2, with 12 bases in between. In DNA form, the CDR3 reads TGTGCCAGCAGTACCCCCGAGCCCAACACTGAAGCTTTCTTT. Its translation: CASSTPEPNTEAFF.

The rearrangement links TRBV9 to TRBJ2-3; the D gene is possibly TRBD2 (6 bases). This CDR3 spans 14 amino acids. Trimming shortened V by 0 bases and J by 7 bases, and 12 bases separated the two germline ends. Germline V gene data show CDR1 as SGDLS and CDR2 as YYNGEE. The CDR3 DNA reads TGTGCCAGCAGCGTAGAAAGTGGGGGGAATACGCAGTATTTT. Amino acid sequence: CASSVESGGNTQYF.

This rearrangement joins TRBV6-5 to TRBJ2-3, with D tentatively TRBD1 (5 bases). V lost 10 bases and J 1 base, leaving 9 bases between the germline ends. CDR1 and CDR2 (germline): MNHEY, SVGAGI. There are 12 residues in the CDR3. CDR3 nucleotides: TGTGCCACAAAGACAGGCACAGATACGCAGTATTTT. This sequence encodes CATKTGTDTQYF.

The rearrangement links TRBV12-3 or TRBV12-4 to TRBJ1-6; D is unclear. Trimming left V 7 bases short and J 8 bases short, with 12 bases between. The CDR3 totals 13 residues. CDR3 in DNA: TGTGCCAGCAACAATGTCCTGGATTCACCCCTCCACTTT. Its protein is CASNNVLDSPLHF.

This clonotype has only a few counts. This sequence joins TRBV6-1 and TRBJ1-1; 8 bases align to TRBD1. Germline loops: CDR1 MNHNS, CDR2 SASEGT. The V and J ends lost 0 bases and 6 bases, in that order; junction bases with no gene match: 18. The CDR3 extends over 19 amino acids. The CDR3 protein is CASSEAGEWGQGATAEAFF. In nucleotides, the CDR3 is TGTGCCAGCAGTGAAGCAGGGGAGTGGGGCCAGGGGGCGACCGCTGAAGCTTTCTTT.

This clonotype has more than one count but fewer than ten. CDR3 residues: CASSKTQGVGETQYF. The CDR3 DNA sequence: TGTGCCAGCAGTAAAACTCAGGGGGTAGGGGAGACCCAGTACTTC. The genes are TRBV6-5 and TRBJ2-5; 7 bases align to TRBD1. This CDR3 is 15 amino acids long. Germline CDR1 and CDR2: MNHEY and SVGAGI. With 5 bases clipped from V and 5 bases from J, the junction kept 11 bases outside the gene matches.

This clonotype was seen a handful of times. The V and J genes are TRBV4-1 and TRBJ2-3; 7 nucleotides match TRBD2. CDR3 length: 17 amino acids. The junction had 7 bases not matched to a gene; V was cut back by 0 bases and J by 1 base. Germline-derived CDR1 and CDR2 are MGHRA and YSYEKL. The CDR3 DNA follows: TGCGCCAGCAGCCAAGATCGCGCGGGAGTAGGCACAGATACGCAGTATTTT. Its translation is CASSQDRAGVGTDTQYF.

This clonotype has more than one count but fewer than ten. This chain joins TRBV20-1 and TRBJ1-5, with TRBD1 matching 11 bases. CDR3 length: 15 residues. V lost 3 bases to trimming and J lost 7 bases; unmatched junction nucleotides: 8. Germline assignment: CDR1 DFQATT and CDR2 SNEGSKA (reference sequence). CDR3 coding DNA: TGCAGTGCTAGGAGGGGGACAGGGGGAGGGCAGCCCCAGCATTTT. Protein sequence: CSARRGTGGGQPQHF.

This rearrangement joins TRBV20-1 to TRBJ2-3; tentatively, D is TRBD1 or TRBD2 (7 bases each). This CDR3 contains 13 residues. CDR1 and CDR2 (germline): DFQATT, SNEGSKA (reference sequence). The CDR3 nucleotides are TGCCAGACCCTGGCAGGGGGGGCAGATACGCAGTATTTT. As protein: CQTLAGGADTQYF.

The CDR3 here is CASSYGGAGIGDTQYF. The CDR3 nucleotides read TGTGCCAGCAGCTACGGGGGGGCAGGGATCGGAGATACGCAGTATTTT. V usage is TRBV7-2 and J usage is TRBJ2-3; 8 bases line up with TRBD2. Trimming took 4 bases from V and 5 from J; bases not matched to a gene: 11. The CDR3 runs 16 residues. The germline CDR1 and CDR2 sequences are SGHTA and FQGNSA.

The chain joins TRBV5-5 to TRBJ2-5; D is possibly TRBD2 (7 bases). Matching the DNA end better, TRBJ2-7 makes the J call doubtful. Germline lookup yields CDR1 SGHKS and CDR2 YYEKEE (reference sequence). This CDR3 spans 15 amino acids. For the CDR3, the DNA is TGTGCCAGCAGCTTGGCGGGGGGCGAAGCGTACGAGCAGTACTTC. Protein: CASSLAGGEAYEQYF.

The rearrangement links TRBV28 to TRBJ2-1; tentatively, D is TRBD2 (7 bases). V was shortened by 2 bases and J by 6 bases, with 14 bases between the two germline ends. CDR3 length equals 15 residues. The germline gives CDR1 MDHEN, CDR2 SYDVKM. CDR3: CASSLGGGAVNEQFF. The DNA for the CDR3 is TGTGCCAGCAGTTTAGGGGGGGGCGCAGTCAATGAGCAGTTCTTC.

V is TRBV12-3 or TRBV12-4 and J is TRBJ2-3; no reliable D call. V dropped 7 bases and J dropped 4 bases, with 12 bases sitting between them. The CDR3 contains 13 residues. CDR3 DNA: TGTGCCAGCAACCTCGACCGAGCAGATACGCAGTATTTT. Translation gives CASNLDRADTQYF.

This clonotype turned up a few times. CDR3 bases: TGTGCCAGCAGCCGACAGGGGGGGGTCATTCAGTACTTC. It codes for CASSRQGGVIQYF. The J gene is TRBJ2-4, the V gene TRBV7-2, with 9 bases fitting TRBD1. Germline V gene lookup returns CDR1 SGHTA and CDR2 FQGNSA. This CDR3 has 13 residues. J was trimmed by 9 bases and V by 5 bases; bases with no gene match: 5.

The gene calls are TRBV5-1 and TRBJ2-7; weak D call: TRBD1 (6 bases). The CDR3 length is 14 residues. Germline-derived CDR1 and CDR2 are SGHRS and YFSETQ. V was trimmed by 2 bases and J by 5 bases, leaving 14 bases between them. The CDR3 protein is CASSFTGTTNEQYF. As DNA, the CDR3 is TGCGCCAGCAGCTTTACCGGGACAACCAACGAGCAGTACTTC.

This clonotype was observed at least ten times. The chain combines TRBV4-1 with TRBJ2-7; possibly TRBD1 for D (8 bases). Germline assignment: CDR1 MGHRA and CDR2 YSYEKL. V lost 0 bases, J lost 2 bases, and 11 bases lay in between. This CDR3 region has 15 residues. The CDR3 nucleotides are TGCGCCAGCAGCCAAGATACAGGGGGGGCCTACGAGCAGTACTTC. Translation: CASSQDTGGAYEQYF.

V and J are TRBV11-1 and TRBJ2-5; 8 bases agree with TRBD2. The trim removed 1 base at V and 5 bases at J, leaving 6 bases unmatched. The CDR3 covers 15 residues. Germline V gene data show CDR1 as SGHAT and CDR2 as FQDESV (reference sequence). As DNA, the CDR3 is TGTGCCAGCAGCTTAGGACCGGGAGGGGAGGAGACCCAGTACTTC. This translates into CASSLGPGGEETQYF.

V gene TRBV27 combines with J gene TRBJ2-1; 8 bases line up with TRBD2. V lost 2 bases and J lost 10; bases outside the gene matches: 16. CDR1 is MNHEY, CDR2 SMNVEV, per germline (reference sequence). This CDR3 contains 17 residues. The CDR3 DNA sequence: TGTGCCAGCAGTTTAACTCCGACGGGACTAGTCCTCTACGAGCAGTTCTTC. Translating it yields CASSLTPTGLVLYEQFF.

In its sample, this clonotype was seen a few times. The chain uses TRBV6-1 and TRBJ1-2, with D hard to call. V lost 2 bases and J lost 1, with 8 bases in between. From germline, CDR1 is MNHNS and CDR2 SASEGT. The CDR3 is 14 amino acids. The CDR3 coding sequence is TGTGCCAGCAGTGAATCAGGAGGTAACTATGGCTACACCTTC. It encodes CASSESGGNYGYTF.

The CDR3 coding sequence is TGTGCCAGCAGTCGGACTAGCGGGAGGACCCGAAGTTTGTACTTC. Protein product: CASSRTSGRTRSLYF. The rearrangement uses TRBV6-5 and TRBJ2-5; 14 bases match TRBD2. The ends lost 5 bases at V and 13 bases at J; junction bases unmatched: 12. In germline, CDR1 is MNHEY, CDR2 SVGAGI. The CDR3 extends over 15 amino acids.

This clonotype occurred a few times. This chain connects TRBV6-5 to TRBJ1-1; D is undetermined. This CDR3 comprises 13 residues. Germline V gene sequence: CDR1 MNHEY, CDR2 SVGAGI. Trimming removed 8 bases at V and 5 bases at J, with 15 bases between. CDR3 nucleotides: TGTGCCAGCCGGGAGGGTAGTTTAACTGAAGCTTTCTTT. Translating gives CASREGSLTEAFF.

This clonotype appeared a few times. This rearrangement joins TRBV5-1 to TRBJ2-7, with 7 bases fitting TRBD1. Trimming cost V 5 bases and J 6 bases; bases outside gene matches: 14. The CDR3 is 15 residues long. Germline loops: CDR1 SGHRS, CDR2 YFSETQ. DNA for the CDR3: TGCGCCAGCAGAGCTACAGGGGTTGAATACGGCGAGCAGTACTTC. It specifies CASRATGVEYGEQYF.

The CDR3 spells CASSLSLAGGTDTQYF. Written as DNA, the CDR3 is TGCGCCAGCAGCTTGAGCCTGGCAGGTGGCACAGATACGCAGTATTTT. This sequence joins TRBV5-1 and TRBJ2-3; no clear D gene. The CDR3 is 16 residues long. Germline assignment: CDR1 SGHRS and CDR2 YFSETQ. V lost 1 base and J lost 1, with 13 bases in between.

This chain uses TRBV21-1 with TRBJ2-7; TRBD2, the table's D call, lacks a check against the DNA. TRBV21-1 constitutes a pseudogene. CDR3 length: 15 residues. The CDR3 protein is CASSKPGLYPYEQYF. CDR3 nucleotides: TGTGCCAGCAGCAAGCCGGGACTGTACCCCTACGAGCAGTACTTC.

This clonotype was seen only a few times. This CDR3 is CASSSFRVNTEAFF. The CDR3 DNA is TGTGCCAGCAGCTCCTTCAGGGTGAACACTGAAGCTTTCTTT. This chain joins TRBV7-2 and TRBJ1-1; D might be TRBD1 (5 bases). The CDR3 is 14 amino acids. V gave up 4 bases and J gave up 0 bases, with 9 bases separating them. Looked up from germline, CDR1 is SGHTA and CDR2 is FQGNSA.

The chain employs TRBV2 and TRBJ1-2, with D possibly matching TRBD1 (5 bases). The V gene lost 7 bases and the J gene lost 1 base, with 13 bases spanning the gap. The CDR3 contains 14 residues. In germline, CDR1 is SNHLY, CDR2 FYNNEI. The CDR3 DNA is TGTGCCAGCACCGACAGCAGTAATAACTATGGCTACACCTTC. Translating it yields CASTDSSNNYGYTF.

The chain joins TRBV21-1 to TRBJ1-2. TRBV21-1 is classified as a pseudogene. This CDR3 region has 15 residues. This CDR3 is CASSRKRALSYGYTF. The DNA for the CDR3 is TGTGCCAGCAGCAGAAAAAGGGCCCTTAGCTATGGCTACACCTTC.

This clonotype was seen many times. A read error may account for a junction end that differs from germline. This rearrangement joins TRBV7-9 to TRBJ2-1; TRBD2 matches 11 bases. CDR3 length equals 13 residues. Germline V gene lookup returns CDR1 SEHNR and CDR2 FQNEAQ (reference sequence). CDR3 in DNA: TGTGCCAGCAGTTTAGGGACTAGCGGTGAGCAGTTCTTC. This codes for CASSLGTSGEQFF.